The T cell receptor beta chain under discussion was sequenced for a study of neurological immune-mediated disorders (dated by TCRdb to the late 2010s). Some background on the complete study: Among the approximately 35 multiple sclerosis patients, relapsing-remitting MS was present in approximately 31 and secondary progressive MS was present in 3. Using UMI-based sequencing, the study compared peripheral blood TCR-beta repertoires from patients with HTLV-I-associated myelopathy (HAM/TSP), patients with multiple sclerosis, and healthy controls. The 95 to 120 TCR-beta libraries included longitudinal samples, technical triplicates and paired sorted CD4+ and CD8+ T-cell subsets alongside PBMC samples. The cohort included approximately 70 subjects: approximately 15 with HAM/TSP, roughly 35 with multiple sclerosis, and approximately 20 healthy controls. The research as a whole found: Across subjects, expanded clones never shared an identical CDR3 amino acid sequence, which suggests that the TCR-beta repertoires in every group were private. The MS cluster was not associated with any clinical or MRI features, and the authors stated that larger cohorts are needed. Phylogenetic analysis grouped repertoires from 18 of 34 MS patients into a cluster of related CDR3 sequences, suggesting a possible repertoire-level signature. TCR clonal expansion was greatest in HAM/TSP patients and smallest in MS patients, who ranked below even healthy controls.

Many counts were recorded for this clonotype. Its antigen remains undetermined. The sample holds no much larger clone one base away, and base qualities are not on file. cDNA synthesis used template-switch 5'RACE with a primer carrying a 10-nucleotide random unique molecular identifier tagging each TCR transcript. Every sequencing run covered 15-18 subjects and yielded more than 200 million TCR-beta sequences. Total RNA was extracted with the RNeasy kit. TCR-beta VDJ regions were amplified with primers for the TCR constant region and the 5'RACE anchor, using the KAPA Real-time Library Amplification kit. A first PCR added sample indexes and Illumina adaptors, and a second PCR then raised library yield. After purification with Ampure beads, the TCR product of roughly 650 bp was size-selected on a 2% E-gel SizeSelection system. Before pooling, library quality was checked on a Bioanalyzer, concentration was measured with Qubit, and libraries were quantified with the Kapa Library Quantification kit. An Illumina HiSeq 2500 sequenced the libraries paired-end 2 x 150 bp. To increase sequence diversity, roughly 24-31% phiX was spiked into each library pool. As for the authors' bioinformatics: The UMI-based MiGEC pipeline processed quality-filtered reads and removed over 85% of raw TCR sequences during error correction. IMGT germline references were used for alignment of VDJ genes, and clonotypes were defined by a unique CDR3 amino acid sequence together with V-J genes. Clonal expansion, Shannon diversity, and CDR3 relatedness (CalcPairwiseDistances, ClusterSamples) were evaluated with VDJtools, and phylogenetic trees were built with CLCbio workbench. Expanded clones were defined as having at least 8 unique UMIs, based on coefficient-of-variation modelling across technical triplicates. TCRdb's own reprocessing of the public reads used fastp at Q25 and MiXCR and kept productive beta chains. Each entry merges the rows of one CDR3 protein and shows their most common DNA and genes. TCRdb's processing, not the authors', yielded these V and J calls. In this sample the table shows 55,000 or so distinct CDR3 sequences, over 3.5% of which occur a single time. The leading ten clones occupy roughly 1.9% of the sample.

The CDR3 measures 14 amino acids from cysteine to phenylalanine. Kept here is only the CDR3 DNA, which spans 42 bases and is read in frame from base 1. Trimming accounts for 4 bases at V and 7 bases at J, while the number of junction bases matched to no gene is 8. CDR1 is given as SGHRS and CDR2 as YFSETQ, both from the germline V gene. TCR libraries for sorted subsets were made from roughly 950,000 sorted CD4+ or CD8+ T cells. Multiple sclerosis patients were enrolled in a US clinical protocol under which disease progression was evaluated by magnetic resonance imaging. Peripheral blood underwent Ficoll-Hypaque density gradient centrifugation to isolate PBMCs, which were then cryopreserved in liquid nitrogen. The study also sequenced paired sorted CD4+ and CD8+ subsets from healthy controls, HAM/TSP patients and MS patients.

The chain joins TRBV5-1 to TRBJ2-5, and 9 bases in between align with TRBD1. Sequenced material: CD4+ T cells from blood. The receptor was derived from a woman aged 35 to 49 with multiple sclerosis. The DNA sequence is TGCGCCAGCAGCCCGGGACAGGGAAGAACGACCCAGTACTTC. Its amino acids are CASSPGQGRTTQYF.